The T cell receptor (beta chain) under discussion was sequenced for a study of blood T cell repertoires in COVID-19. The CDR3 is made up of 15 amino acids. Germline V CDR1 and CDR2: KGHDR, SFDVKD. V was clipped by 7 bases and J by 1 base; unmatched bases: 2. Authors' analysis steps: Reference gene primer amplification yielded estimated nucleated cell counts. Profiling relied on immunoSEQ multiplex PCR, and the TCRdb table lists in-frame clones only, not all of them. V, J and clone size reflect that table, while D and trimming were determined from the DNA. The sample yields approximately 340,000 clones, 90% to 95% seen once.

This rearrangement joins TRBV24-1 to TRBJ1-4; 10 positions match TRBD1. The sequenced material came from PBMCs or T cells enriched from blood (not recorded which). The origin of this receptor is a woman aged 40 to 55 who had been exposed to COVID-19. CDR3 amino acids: CATRGQGGTNEKLFF. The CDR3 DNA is TGTGCCACCAGAGGACAGGGGGGAACTAATGAAAAACTGTTTTTT.